This T cell receptor beta chain was identified in a study of blood T cell repertoires in COVID-19. Whole-study context: PBMCs, B-cell-depleted T cells, or T cells were the source of the cDNA or gDNA that made up the material.

How the authors handled the data: The assay estimated nucleated cells by amplifying reference gene primers. Data came from immunoSEQ multiplex PCR; TCRdb stores just in-frame clones and leaves some out. D and trimming were read from the DNA, whereas the V and J calls and clone size are those reported in that table. Among 150,000 to 170,000 clones, roughly 80% were seen once, and the ten largest hold around 7%. Self-reported history from a screening survey and questionnaire set each donor's cohort. Two negative PCRs, clearance, or symptom resolution had been documented for recovered Cohort 3 donors. The sequence was collected from a man between 45 and 60 years old who had recovered from COVID-19. Sequenced input: PBMCs or T cells enriched from blood (not recorded which).

The CDR3 region has the DNA TGTGCCAGCAGCGCCAGGGGCTTGGGCGGAACCCTCCACTTT. Translated: CASSARGLGGTLHF. The chain couples TRBV9 to TRBJ1-6; perhaps TRBD1 as D (6 bases). Deletions cut 3 bases from V and 14 bases from J, with 18 bases between. This CDR3 spans 14 amino acids. Germline-derived CDR1 and CDR2 are SGDLS and YYNGEE.